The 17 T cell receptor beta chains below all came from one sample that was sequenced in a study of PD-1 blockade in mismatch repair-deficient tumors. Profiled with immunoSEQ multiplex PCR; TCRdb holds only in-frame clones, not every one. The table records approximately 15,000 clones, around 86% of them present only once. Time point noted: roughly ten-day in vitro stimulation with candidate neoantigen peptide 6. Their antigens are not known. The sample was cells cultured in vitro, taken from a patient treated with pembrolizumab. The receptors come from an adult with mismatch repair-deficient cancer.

The CDR3 loop reads CATTGGGYEQYF. CDR3 DNA: TGTGCCACGACGGGGGGCGGCTACGAGCAGTACTTC. This rearrangement joins TRBV5-4 to TRBJ2-7; a weak D match, TRBD2 (7 bases). V was shortened by 9 bases and J by 3 bases, with 13 bases between the two germline ends. This CDR3 comprises 12 residues. Germline V gene data show CDR1 as SGHNT and CDR2 as YYREEE (reference sequence).

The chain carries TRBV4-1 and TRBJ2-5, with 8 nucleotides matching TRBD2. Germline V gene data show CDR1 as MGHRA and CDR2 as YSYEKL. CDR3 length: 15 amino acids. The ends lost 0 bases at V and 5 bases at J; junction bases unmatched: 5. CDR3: CASSQDMGGRETQYF. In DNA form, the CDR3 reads TGCGCCAGCAGCCAAGATATGGGCGGGAGGGAGACCCAGTACTTC.

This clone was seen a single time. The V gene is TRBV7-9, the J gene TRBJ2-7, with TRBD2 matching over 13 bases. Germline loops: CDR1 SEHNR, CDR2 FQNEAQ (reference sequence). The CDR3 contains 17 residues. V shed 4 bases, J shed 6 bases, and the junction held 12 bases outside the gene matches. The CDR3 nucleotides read TGTGCCAGCAGCTCTGCCCGGACTAGCGGGAGTACTAGCGAGCAGTACTTC. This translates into CASSSARTSGSTSEQYF.

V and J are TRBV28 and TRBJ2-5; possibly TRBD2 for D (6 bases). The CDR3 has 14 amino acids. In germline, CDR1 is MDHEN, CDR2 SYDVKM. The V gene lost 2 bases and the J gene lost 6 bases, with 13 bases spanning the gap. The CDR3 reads CASSLPGGPKTQYF. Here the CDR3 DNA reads TGTGCCAGCAGTTTACCAGGAGGGCCAAAGACCCAGTACTTC.

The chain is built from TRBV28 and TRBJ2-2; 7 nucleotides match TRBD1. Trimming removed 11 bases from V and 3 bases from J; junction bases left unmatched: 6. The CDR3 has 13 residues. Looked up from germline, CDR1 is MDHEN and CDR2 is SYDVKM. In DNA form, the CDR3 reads TGTGCCGTCCGGGACAGACACACCGGGGAGCTGTTTTTT. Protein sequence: CAVRDRHTGELFF.

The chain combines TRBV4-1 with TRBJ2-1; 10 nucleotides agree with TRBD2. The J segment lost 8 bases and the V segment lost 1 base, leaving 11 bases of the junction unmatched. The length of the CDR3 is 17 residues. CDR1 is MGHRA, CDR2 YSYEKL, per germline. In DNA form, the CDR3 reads TGCGCCAGCAGCCAAGTCTCCCTAGCGGGAGCTGTATATGAGCAGTTCTTC. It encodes CASSQVSLAGAVYEQFF.

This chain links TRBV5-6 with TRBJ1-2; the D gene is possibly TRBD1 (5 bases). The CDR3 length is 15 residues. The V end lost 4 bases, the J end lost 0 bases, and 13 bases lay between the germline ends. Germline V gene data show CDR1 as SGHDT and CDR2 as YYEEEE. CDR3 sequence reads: CASSPYDRANYGYTF. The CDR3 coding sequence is TGTGCCAGCAGCCCTTACGACAGAGCTAACTATGGCTACACCTTC.

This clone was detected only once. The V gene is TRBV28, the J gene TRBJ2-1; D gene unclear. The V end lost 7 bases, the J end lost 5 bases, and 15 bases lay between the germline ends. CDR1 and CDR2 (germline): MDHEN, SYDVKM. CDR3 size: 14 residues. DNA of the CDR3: TGTGCCAGCACCCCACACGCCCGGGACAATGAGCAGTTCTTC. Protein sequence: CASTPHARDNEQFF.

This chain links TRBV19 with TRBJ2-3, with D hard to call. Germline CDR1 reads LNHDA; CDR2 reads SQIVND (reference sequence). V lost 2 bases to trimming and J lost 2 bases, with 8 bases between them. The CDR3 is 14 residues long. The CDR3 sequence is CASSILGNTDTQYF. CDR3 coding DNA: TGTGCCAGTAGTATATTGGGCAACACAGATACGCAGTATTTT.

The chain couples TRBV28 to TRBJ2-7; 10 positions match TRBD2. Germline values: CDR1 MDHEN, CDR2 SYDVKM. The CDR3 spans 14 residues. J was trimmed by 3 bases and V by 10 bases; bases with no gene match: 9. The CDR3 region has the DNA TGTGCCACCGAACGGACTAGCGGCTTCTACGAGCAGTACTTC. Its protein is CATERTSGFYEQYF.

CDR3 DNA: TGTGCCTGGAGTGTGTCAGGGATGCGAGAGACCCAGTACTTC. Its translation is CAWSVSGMRETQYF. The chain uses TRBV30 and TRBJ2-5; D possibly corresponds to TRBD1 (5 bases). V was cut by 0 bases and J by 4 bases, with 12 bases left in between. This CDR3 has 14 residues. Germline lookup yields CDR1 GTSNPN and CDR2 SVGIG (reference sequence).

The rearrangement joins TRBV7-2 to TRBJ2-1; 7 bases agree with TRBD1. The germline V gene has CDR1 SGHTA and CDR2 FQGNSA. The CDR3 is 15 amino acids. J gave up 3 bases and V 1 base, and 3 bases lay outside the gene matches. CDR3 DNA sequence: TGTGCCAGCAGCTTAGACAGGGGCCTCTACAATGAGCAGTTCTTC. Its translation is CASSLDRGLYNEQFF.

CDR3 region: CASSLSETTNEKLFF. CDR3 sequence (DNA): TGTGCCAGCAGCTTAAGCGAGACAACTAATGAAAAACTGTTTTTT. This chain links TRBV7-9 with TRBJ1-4; D remains unclear. Germline CDR1 and CDR2: SEHNR and FQNEAQ (reference sequence). The V gene lost 2 bases and the J gene lost 0 bases, with 7 bases spanning the gap. The CDR3 runs 15 residues.

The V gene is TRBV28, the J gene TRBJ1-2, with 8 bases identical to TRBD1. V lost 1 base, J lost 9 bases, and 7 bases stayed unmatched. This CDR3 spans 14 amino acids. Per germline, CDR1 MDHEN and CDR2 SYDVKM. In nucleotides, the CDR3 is TGTGCCAGCAGTTTATTAAGTCGACAGGGGAGCTACACCTTC. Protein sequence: CASSLLSRQGSYTF.

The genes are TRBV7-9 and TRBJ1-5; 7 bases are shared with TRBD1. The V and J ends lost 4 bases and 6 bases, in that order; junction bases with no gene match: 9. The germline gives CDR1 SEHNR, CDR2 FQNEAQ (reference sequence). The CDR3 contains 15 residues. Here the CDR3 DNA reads TGTGCCAGCAGCTCGGCCGGGACAGTCGGTCAGCCCCAGCATTTT. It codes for CASSSAGTVGQPQHF. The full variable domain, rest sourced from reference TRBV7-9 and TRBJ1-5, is DTGVSQNPRHKITKRGQNVTFRCDPISEHNRLYWYRQTLGQGPEFLTYFQNEAQLEKSRLLSDRFSAERPKGSFSTLEIQRTEQGDSAMYLCASSSAGTVGQPQHFGDGTRLSIL.

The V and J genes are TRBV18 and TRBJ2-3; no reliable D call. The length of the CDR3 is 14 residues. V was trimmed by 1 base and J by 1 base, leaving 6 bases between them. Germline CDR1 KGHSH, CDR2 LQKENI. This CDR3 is CASSPLRRTDTQYF. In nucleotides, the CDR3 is TGTGCCAGCTCACCACTTCGCCGCACAGATACGCAGTATTTT.

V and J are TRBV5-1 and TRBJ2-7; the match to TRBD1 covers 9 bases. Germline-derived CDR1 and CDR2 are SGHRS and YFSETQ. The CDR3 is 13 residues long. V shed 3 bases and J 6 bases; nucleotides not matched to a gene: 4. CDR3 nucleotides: TGCGCCAGCAGCTCCGGACAGGGGAGCGAGCAGTACTTC. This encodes CASSSGQGSEQYF.